This TCR beta chain was recorded in a study of T cells in Graves' hyperthyroidism and ophthalmopathy. Background on the study: Blood from the periphery was taken at initial diagnosis, before any treatment.

There are 16 residues in the CDR3. V was clipped by 6 bases and J by 2 bases; unmatched bases: 10. The germline CDR1 and CDR2 sequences are MNHNS and SASEGT. Using RNA transcripts as the source, TCR beta CDR3 regions were amplified. An initial round of RT-PCR targeting the TCR CDR3 relied on the HTBI primer set. Each CDR3 protein is one row after TCRdb ran MiXCR on the multiplex PCR reads. The sample lists about 580,000 distinct CDR3 sequences, roughly 14% seen once, with roughly 6.2% in the top ten. The TCR comes from a woman aged 30 to 39 with Graves' hyperthyroidism that later progressed to Graves' ophthalmopathy. This sequence joins TRBV6-1 and TRBJ1-3; TRBD1 agrees at 7 bases. Sequences were obtained from blood. CDR3 region: CASRLKTGKAGNTIYF. The CDR3 nucleotides are TGTGCCAGCAGACTCAAGACAGGGAAAGCTGGAAACACCATATATTTT.